This entry lists 22 T cell receptor beta chains sequenced from one sample in a study of CXCR3-negative and CXCR3-positive naive CD8 T cells. The method, 5' RACE with UMI labels, was used to prepare the TRB cDNA libraries. TCRdb reprocessed the 5' RACE reads and stores each CDR3 protein as one record, lacking DNA. Here the sample table reports over 35,000 distinct CDR3 sequences. Sequenced material: naive CXCR3- CD8+ T cells from blood. Subset defined: CD45RO-CCR7+CD27+CD95- naive CD8+ T cells lacking CXCR3 (TNR3-). The receptors stem from a human donor in good health. Some clones in this sample may be carry-over from other donors' samples.

The chain couples TRBV3-2 to TRBJ1-4. TRBV3-2 is given as a pseudogene. This CDR3 contains 13 residues. Here the CDR3 reads CASSQMSTEKLFF.

The rearrangement uses TRBV28 and TRBJ2-1. Germline values: CDR1 MDHEN, CDR2 SYDVKM. This CDR3 is built from 14 residues. This CDR3 is CASSLALSWDEQSF.

This sequence joins TRBV5-1 and TRBJ1-2. There are 14 residues in the CDR3. Germline CDR1 reads SGHRS; CDR2 reads YFSETQ. The CDR3 loop reads CASSLDRTNYGYTF.

The rearrangement links TRBV6-2 or TRBV6-3 to TRBJ2-7; the D gene TCRdb calls, TRBD1, cannot be checked with no DNA. The germline gives CDR1 MNHEY, CDR2 SVGEGT. The CDR3 extends over 13 amino acids. CDR3 residues: CASSPGHSYEQYF.

This chain connects TRBV6-5 to TRBJ2-7; without DNA, the TCRdb call of TRBD1 cannot be checked. The CDR3 extends over 17 amino acids. The germline gives CDR1 MNHEY, CDR2 SVGAGI. The chain's CDR3 is CASSYSVPGQGTYEQYF.

The chain is built from TRBV28 and TRBJ2-5; without DNA, the TCRdb call of TRBD2 cannot be checked. CDR1 and CDR2 (germline): MDHEN, SYDVKM. The length of the CDR3 is 15 residues. The CDR3 spells CASSPEVGGEETQYF.

V usage is TRBV28 and J usage is TRBJ2-3; TCRdb's D gene call, TRBD1, goes unchecked for lack of DNA. CDR3 length: 16 amino acids. Germline CDR1 is MDHEN and CDR2 is SYDVKM. The CDR3 region is CASNLRAIHSTDTQYF.

The V call is TRBV2, the J call TRBJ2-3; TCRdb's D call of TRBD2 is untestable without DNA. The length of the CDR3 is 17 residues. CDR1 is SNHLY, CDR2 FYNNEI, per germline. CDR3 residues: CASSEAPSGGVTDTQYF.

The chain recombines TRBV6-2 or TRBV6-3 with TRBJ2-6. Germline CDR1 reads MNHEY; CDR2 reads SVGEGT. The CDR3 length is 14 residues. The chain's CDR3 is CASSYSPGANVLTF.

The gene calls are TRBV12-3 or TRBV12-4 and TRBJ2-6; as DNA is missing, the TRBD1 call by TCRdb cannot be tested. The CDR3 extends over 19 amino acids. CDR3 region: CASSLFKGEVYSGANVLTF.

This chain joins TRBV28 and TRBJ2-7; TCRdb's D call of TRBD1 is untestable without DNA. This CDR3 contains 14 residues. CDR1 is MDHEN and CDR2 is SYDVKM in the germline V gene. CDR3 amino acids: CATHPGPTSYEQYF.

The chain joins TRBV12-3 or TRBV12-4 to TRBJ2-5; TCRdb's assignment of TRBD1 cannot be checked, as there is no DNA. The CDR3 is 15 residues long. CDR3 loop: CASSTRTGFEETQYF.

This chain links TRBV16 with TRBJ2-7. The CDR3 is made up of 12 amino acids. CDR1 and CDR2 (germline): KGHSY, FQNENV. CDR3 loop: CASSHRTHEQYF.

The CDR3 loop reads CASSLNPSGKTYNEQFF. The V gene is TRBV6-1, the J gene TRBJ2-1; the TCRdb call, TRBD2, lacks DNA for checking. The CDR3 is 17 amino acids. From germline, CDR1 is MNHNS and CDR2 SASEGT.

This clonotype ranks as medium-sized in terms of frequency. The chain recombines TRBV2 with TRBJ2-1; TCRdb returns TRBD1, unconfirmable since there is no DNA. The CDR3 spans 16 residues. Germline loops: CDR1 SNHLY, CDR2 FYNNEI. This chain's CDR3 is CASSEADFDPSPKQFF.

The CDR3 loop reads CASSRTPEYEQYF. The chain joins TRBV7-9 to TRBJ2-7; TCRdb's D call of TRBD1 is untestable without DNA. CDR3 size: 13 residues. Germline CDR1 SEHNR, CDR2 FQNEAQ (reference sequence).

The chain combines TRBV21-1 with TRBJ1-6; TCRdb's D call, TRBD1, is unchecked because there is no DNA. TRBV21-1 is a documented pseudogene. The CDR3 contains 14 residues. The CDR3 here is CASSKGQGDSPLHF.

The chain uses TRBV10-3 and TRBJ2-2; TCRdb lists TRBD1, though no DNA is available to test this call. From germline, CDR1 is ENHRY and CDR2 SYGVKD. This CDR3 comprises 14 residues. The CDR3 loop reads CAISEGQGAGELFF.

The V and J genes are TRBV6-2 or TRBV6-3 and TRBJ2-5; as DNA is missing, the TRBD2 call by TCRdb cannot be tested. Germline CDR1 is MNHEY and CDR2 is SVGEGT. CDR3 length: 13 residues. This chain's CDR3 is CASSDRAHETQYF.

The rearrangement uses TRBV7-9 and TRBJ2-7; TCRdb calls TRBD1, which cannot be checked without DNA. In germline, CDR1 is SEHNR, CDR2 FQNEAQ (reference sequence). This CDR3 spans 14 amino acids. CDR3 amino acids: CASSLTGTSDEQYF. Drawing the rest from reference TRBV7-9 and TRBJ2-7, the complete variable domain is DTGVSQNPRHKITKRGQNVTFRCDPISEHNRLYWYRQTLGQGPEFLTYFQNEAQLEKSRLLSDRFSAERPKGSFSTLEIQRTEQGDSAMYLCASSLTGTSDEQYFGPGTRLTVT.

The chain joins TRBV20-1 to TRBJ1-5; TCRdb gives TRBD1 as the D gene, but with no DNA this cannot be confirmed. CDR3 length: 15 amino acids. Germline lookup yields CDR1 DFQATT and CDR2 SNEGSKA (reference sequence). CDR3: CSARDSGTETLPQHF.

This chain uses TRBV29-1 with TRBJ2-3. Looked up from germline, CDR1 is SQVTM and CDR2 is ANQGSEA. This CDR3 has 13 residues. Here the CDR3 reads CSVATPNTDTQYF.